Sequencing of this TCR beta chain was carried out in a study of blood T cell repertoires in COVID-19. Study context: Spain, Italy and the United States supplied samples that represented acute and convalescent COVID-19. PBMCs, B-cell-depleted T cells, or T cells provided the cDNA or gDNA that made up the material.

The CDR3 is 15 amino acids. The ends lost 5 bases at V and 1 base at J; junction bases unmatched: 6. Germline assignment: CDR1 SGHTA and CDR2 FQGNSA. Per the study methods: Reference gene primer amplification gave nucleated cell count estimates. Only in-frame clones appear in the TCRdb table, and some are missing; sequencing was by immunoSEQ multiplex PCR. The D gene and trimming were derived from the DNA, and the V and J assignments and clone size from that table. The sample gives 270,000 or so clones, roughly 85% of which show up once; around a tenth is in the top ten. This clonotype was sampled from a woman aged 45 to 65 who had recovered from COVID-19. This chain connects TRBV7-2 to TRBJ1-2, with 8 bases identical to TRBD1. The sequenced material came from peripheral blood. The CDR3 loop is CASSPGTGGNYGYTF. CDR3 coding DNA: TGTGCCAGCAGCCCAGGTACAGGGGGTAACTATGGCTACACCTTC.